This T cell receptor beta chain was found in a study of blood T cell repertoires in COVID-19. Turning to the study itself: Whether acute or convalescent, the COVID-19 samples came from the United States, Italy and Spain. PBMCs, B-cell-depleted T cells, or T cells provided the cDNA or gDNA that made up the material.

CDR1 is LGHDT and CDR2 is YNNKEL in the germline V gene (reference sequence). The CDR3 sequence is 19 residues long. Trimming stripped 1 base from V and 6 bases from J, with 24 bases between. Original handling: Quantification of nucleated cells was approximated via reference gene primer amplification. Using immunoSEQ multiplex PCR, the repertoire was profiled, and TCRdb retains in-frame clones only, with some absent. The DNA gave D and trimming, while V, J and clone size come from that table. Of around 90,000 clones listed, more than 80% were seen once; the top ten hold about 13%. The receptor comes from a human donor in a cohort sampled during active COVID-19. The sample comprised peripheral blood. This rearrangement joins TRBV3-1 (or the pseudogene TRBV3-2) to TRBJ1-4; unclear D gene. The CDR3 region has the DNA TGTGCCAGCAGCCAAGCAGGAAAATTTCTGGGAGCGGAATATGAAAAACTGTTTTTT. Protein product: CASSQAGKFLGAEYEKLFF.